These 14 T cell receptor beta chains originate from one sample sequenced in a study of T cell repertoires in cytomegalovirus infection. The antigens of these receptors remain unknown. TCRdb independently ran MiXCR on the reads; one entry per CDR3 protein. Among roughly 120,000 distinct CDR3 sequences listed, more than 30% were seen once. Sequences were derived from CD8+ T cells from cultured PBMCs, sampled from culture after CMV antigen stimulation. The receptors originated from a human donor in good health (CMV status not recorded). Some clones in this sample may be carry-over from other donors' samples.

As DNA, the CDR3 is TGTGCCACCGGGACAGGAAGAACCGGGGAGCTGTTTTTT. It codes for CATGTGRTGELFF. The chain employs TRBV6-2 or TRBV6-3 and TRBJ2-2, with TRBD1 identical over 8 bases. Losses at the gene ends were 10 bases for V and 5 bases for J; bases not matched to a gene: 6. Germline V gene lookup returns CDR1 MNHEY and CDR2 SVGEGT. This CDR3 has 13 amino acids.

The chain has TRBV4-1 and TRBJ2-7; D ambiguous. Germline CDR1 and CDR2: MGHRA and YSYEKL. Trimming stripped 1 base from V and 4 bases from J, with 11 bases between. CDR3 length: 14 residues. The DNA of the CDR3 is TGCGCCAGCAGCCAAGCCCCCTTGCCTTACGAGCAGTACTTC. This codes for CASSQAPLPYEQYF.

This clonotype was counted at least ten times. J is TRBJ1-5 and V is TRBV2, with D unresolved. Trimming removed 9 bases at V and 4 bases at J, with 16 bases between. CDR1 SNHLY and CDR2 FYNNEI come from the germline V gene. The CDR3 is 14 residues long. The chain's CDR3 is CASWTGGGNQPQHF. CDR3 in DNA: TGTGCCAGTTGGACGGGAGGAGGAAATCAGCCCCAGCATTTT.

This chain links TRBV12-3 or TRBV12-4 with TRBJ2-3; 9 bases are shared with TRBD1. J gave up 0 bases and V 4 bases, and 11 bases lay outside the gene matches. This CDR3 spans 18 amino acids. This CDR3 reads CASSYWGQGRISTDTQYF. CDR3 DNA sequence: TGTGCCAGCAGTTACTGGGGACAGGGTAGAATTAGCACAGATACGCAGTATTTT.

V is TRBV7-2 and J is TRBJ1-1; possible D gene TRBD1, 6 bases. In germline, CDR1 is SGHTA, CDR2 FQGNSA. Trimming left V 1 base short and J 0 bases short, with 9 bases between. CDR3 length: 15 amino acids. The CDR3 region has the DNA TGTGCCAGCAGCTTAGGACAGGAGTTGAACACTGAAGCTTTCTTT. As protein: CASSLGQELNTEAFF.

The chain joins TRBV27 to TRBJ1-5; D gene unclear. The germline CDR1 and CDR2 sequences are MNHEY and SMNVEV (reference sequence). There are 13 residues in the CDR3. V was clipped by 3 bases and J by 3 bases, with 6 bases between them. The CDR3 region is CASSLGINQPQHF. The CDR3 DNA follows: TGTGCCAGCAGTTTGGGAATCAATCAGCCCCAGCATTTT.

The chain has TRBV12-3 or TRBV12-4 and TRBJ1-3; 7 bases line up with TRBD1. The CDR3 is 18 residues long. The V gene end was trimmed by 5 bases and the J gene end by 3 bases; junction bases not matched to a gene: 16. CDR3 DNA sequence: TGTGCCAGCAGTCCCGATACTGGACAGGTCTTTAATGGAAACACCATATATTTT. Its translation is CASSPDTGQVFNGNTIYF.

In this sample, this clonotype turned up a few times. The CDR3, as DNA: TGTGCCAGCAGCTTACCGGGACTAGCGGGGCGAAATGAGCAGTTCTTC. This encodes CASSLPGLAGRNEQFF. The genes are TRBV7-2 and TRBJ2-1; 13 nucleotides line up with TRBD2. The CDR3 is 16 amino acids. The ends lost 2 bases at V and 7 bases at J; junction bases unmatched: 5. Germline V gives CDR1 SGHTA, CDR2 FQGNSA.

Many counts were recorded for this clonotype. V is TRBV27 and J is TRBJ2-1, with TRBD2 identical over 7 bases. The CDR3 contains 15 residues. Germline V CDR1 and CDR2: MNHEY, SMNVEV (reference sequence). V shed 0 bases and J 7 bases; nucleotides not matched to a gene: 6. The CDR3: CASSLSGGGRNEQFF. The DNA of the CDR3 is TGTGCCAGCAGTTTATCGGGCGGGGGACGTAATGAGCAGTTCTTC.

The chain combines TRBV7-2 with TRBJ1-2, with TRBD1 matching over 7 bases. This CDR3 region has 12 residues. Germline V gives CDR1 SGHTA, CDR2 FQGNSA. Unmatched junction bases numbered 10, after V lost 10 bases and J lost 8 bases. CDR3 coding DNA: TGTGCCACCAACAGGGGAATTTGGGGCTACACCTTC. Translated, it gives CATNRGIWGYTF.

This chain connects TRBV11-3 to TRBJ2-1, with D hard to call. Germline CDR1 and CDR2: SGHNT and YENEEA. V was trimmed by 4 bases and J by 8 bases, leaving 15 bases between them. The CDR3 is 14 amino acids. The CDR3 loop reads CASSSSDLRHEQFF. The CDR3 nucleotides are TGTGCCAGCAGCTCGTCGGACCTTAGACATGAGCAGTTCTTC.

This clonotype has a count of ten or more. The chain has TRBV7-6 and TRBJ1-5, with D perhaps matching TRBD1 (5 bases). Germline V lookup: CDR1 SGHVS, CDR2 FNYEAQ. The CDR3 contains 15 residues. V was cut by 5 bases and J by 3 bases, with 14 bases left in between. The CDR3 coding sequence is TGTGCCAGCAGCGAACAGGATTCCGTCAATCAGCCCCAGCATTTT. Protein sequence: CASSEQDSVNQPQHF.

This clonotype has a handful of counts. V and J are TRBV4-1 and TRBJ1-1; D remains unclear. Trimming left V 4 bases short and J 3 bases short, with 9 bases between. Germline CDR1 reads MGHRA; CDR2 reads YSYEKL. The length of the CDR3 is 13 residues. CDR3 sequence (DNA): TGCGCCAGCAGCCCCCCTGGAGACACTGAAGCTTTCTTT. It is translated as CASSPPGDTEAFF.

The V gene is TRBV7-2, the J gene TRBJ2-5; no definite D call. The germline V gene has CDR1 SGHTA and CDR2 FQGNSA. The V gene lost 5 bases and the J gene lost 0 bases, with 7 bases spanning the gap. The CDR3 runs to 13 residues. In DNA form, the CDR3 reads TGTGCCAGCAGCCCAGATAACCAAGAGACCCAGTACTTC. It specifies CASSPDNQETQYF.